The sequence of this TCR beta chain was determined in a study of T cell responses to AZD1222 COVID-19 vaccine. Study results and caveats: Repertoires were obtained solely post-peak T cell response. White British donors predominated, females outnumbered males, and clonal diversity was possibly underestimated. After two AZD1222 doses, spike-specific TCR breadth and depth rose versus day 0. As reported, nearly half of all spike-specific TCRs target variant regions that are unmutated.

The assay was immunoSEQ multiplex PCR, and TCRdb's table has in-frame clones only and misses some. The repertoire holds 150,000 to 200,000 clones, with 94% as singletons. CDR1 and CDR2 from the germline V gene are MNHNY and SVGAGI (reference sequence). Trimming cost V 6 bases and J 5 bases, with 16 bases left between them. The CDR3 spans 15 residues. Of note for this clone: Its antigen is unknown.

Sample: peripheral blood, taken on day 0 of AZD1222 vaccination. The source is an adult in good health. V usage is TRBV6-6 and J usage is TRBJ1-4; tentative D call: TRBD1 (6 bases). CDR3 residues: CASRRPGHLNEKLFF. The CDR3 DNA follows: TGTGCCAGCAGGCGTCCGGGACACCTGAATGAAAAACTGTTTTTT.